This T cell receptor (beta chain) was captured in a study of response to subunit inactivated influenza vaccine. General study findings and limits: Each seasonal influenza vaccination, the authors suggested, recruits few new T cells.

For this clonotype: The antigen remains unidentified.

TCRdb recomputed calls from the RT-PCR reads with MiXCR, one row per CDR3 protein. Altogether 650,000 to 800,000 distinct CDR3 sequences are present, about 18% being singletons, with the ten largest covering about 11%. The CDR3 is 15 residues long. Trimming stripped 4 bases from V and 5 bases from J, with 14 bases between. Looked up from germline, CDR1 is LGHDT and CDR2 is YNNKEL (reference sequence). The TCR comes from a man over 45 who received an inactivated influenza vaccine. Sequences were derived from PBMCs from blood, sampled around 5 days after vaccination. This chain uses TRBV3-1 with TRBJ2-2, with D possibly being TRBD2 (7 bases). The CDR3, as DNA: TGTGCCAGCAGCCCCGGGGGGCGTCGGACCGGGGAGCTGTTTTTT. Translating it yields CASSPGGRRTGELFF.